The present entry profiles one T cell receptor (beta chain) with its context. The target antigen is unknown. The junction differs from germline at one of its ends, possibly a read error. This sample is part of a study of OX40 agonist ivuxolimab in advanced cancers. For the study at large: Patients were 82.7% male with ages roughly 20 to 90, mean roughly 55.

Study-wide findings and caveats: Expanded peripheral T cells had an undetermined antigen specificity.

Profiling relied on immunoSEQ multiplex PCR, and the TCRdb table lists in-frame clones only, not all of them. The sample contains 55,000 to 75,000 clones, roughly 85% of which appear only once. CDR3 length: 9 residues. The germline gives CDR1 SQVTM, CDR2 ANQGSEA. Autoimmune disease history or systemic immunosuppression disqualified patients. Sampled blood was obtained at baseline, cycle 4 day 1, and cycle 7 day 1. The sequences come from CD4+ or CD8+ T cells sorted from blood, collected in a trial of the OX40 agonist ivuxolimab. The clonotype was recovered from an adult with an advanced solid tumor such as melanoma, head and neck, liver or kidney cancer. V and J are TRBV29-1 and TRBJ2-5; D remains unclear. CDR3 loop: CSVEETQYF. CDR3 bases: TGCAGCGTAGAAGAGACCCAGTACTTC.